The rows below give T cell receptor beta chains drawn from one sample of a study of cytomegalovirus exposure and HLA in healthy donors. The data were produced by immunoSEQ multiplex PCR, yet TCRdb's version contains in-frame clones alone and is incomplete. The sample carries approximately 150,000 clones, 64% recorded once. Sequences were obtained from PBMCs. These receptors all come from a woman aged 30 to 39 in good health and CMV-seropositive. CDR3s include the opening cysteine and the closing phenylalanine or tryptophan. Each record gives: D gene, clone size, J gene, V gene, CDR3 protein, CDR3 DNA. A D gene is named only where the DNA matches it firmly. Some rows have no size entry. The others give once, few or many, or a class for an expanded clone.

NA	NA	TRBJ2-2	TRBV5-1	CASRQDTGELFF	TGCGCCAGCAGACAAGACACCGGGGAGCTGTTTTTT
TRBD1	few	TRBJ1-2	TRBV5-1	CASRPGTESYGYTF	TGCGCCAGCAGACCCGGGACAGAGAGTTATGGCTACACCTTC
NA	NA	TRBJ1-6	TRBV7-9	CASSLGQSSYNSPLHF	TGTGCCAGCAGCTTAGGACAGAGCTCCTATAATTCACCCCTCCACTTT
NA	NA	TRBJ2-2	TRBV7-9	CASKGGGYTGELFF	TGTGCCAGCAAAGGCGGAGGGTACACCGGGGAGCTGTTTTTT
NA	NA	TRBJ2-5	TRBV5-4	CASSPGGARETQYF	TGTGCCAGCAGCCCTGGGGGGGCGCGAGAGACCCAGTACTTC
NA	NA	TRBJ1-6	TRBV28	CASSLGRGNSPLHF	TGTGCCAGCAGTTTGGGTAGGGGCAATTCACCCCTCCACTTT
TRBD1	once	TRBJ2-4	TRBV27	CASSQDRGNIQYF	TGTGCCAGCAGTCAGGACAGGGGAAACATTCAGTACTTC
TRBD2	NA	TRBJ2-3	TRBV6-7	CASRSGPPGSEGAGEYTDTQYF	TGTGCCAGCAGATCTGGGCCTCCGGGCTCCGAAGGAGCGGGAGAGTATACAGATACGCAGTATTTT
TRBD2	once	TRBJ2-5	TRBV4-2	CASSQDPSGRRGETQYF	TGTGCCAGCAGCCAAGATCCCAGCGGGAGGCGAGGAGAGACCCAGTACTTC
NA	NA	TRBJ1-2	TRBV19	CASNGGNYGYTF	TGTGCCAGTAATGGGGGCAACTATGGCTACACCTTC
NA	few	TRBJ1-6	TRBV9	CASSVYGEPLYNSPLHF	TGTGCCAGCAGCGTATACGGGGAACCACTCTATAATTCACCCCTCCACTTT
TRBD1	NA	TRBJ1-4	TRBV7-3	CASRPGTGATNEKLFF	TGTGCCAGCAGACCCGGGACAGGTGCAACTAATGAAAAACTGTTTTTT
TRBD2	few	TRBJ2-1	TRBV7-9	CASSLPTGTSNNEQFF	TGTGCCAGCAGCCTCCCAACCGGGACTAGTAACAATGAGCAGTTCTTC
NA	NA	TRBJ1-5	TRBV6-1	CANPPRGQGNQPQHF	TGTGCCAACCCCCCCAGGGGACAAGGCAATCAGCCCCAGCATTTT
TRBD1	NA	TRBJ2-5	TRBV7-8	CASSAGTGKETQYF	TGTGCCAGCAGCGCCGGGACAGGGAAAGAGACCCAGTACTTC
TRBD2	NA	TRBJ2-7	TRBV2	CASSEYRRESRQYF	TGTGCCAGCAGTGAATATCGGCGGGAGAGTCGGCAGTACTTC
NA	few	TRBJ2-1	TRBV2	CASSVETGLAFF	TGTGCCAGCAGTGTAGAGACAGGCCTTGCGTTCTTC
TRBD2	NA	TRBJ2-1	TRBV4-2	CASSQDPRTSGRGSYNEQFF	TGTGCCAGCAGCCAAGATCCTCGGACTAGCGGGAGAGGATCCTACAATGAGCAGTTCTTC
TRBD1	NA	TRBJ1-2	TRBV5-6	CASSLKTGEIGYTF	TGTGCTAGCAGCTTGAAAACAGGGGAAATTGGCTACACCTTC
TRBD2	NA	TRBJ2-1	TRBV11-2	CASSPLGLAGANEQFF	TGTGCCAGCAGCCCCCTGGGACTAGCGGGGGCTAATGAGCAGTTCTTC
TRBD1	once	TRBJ1-2	TRBV6-5	CASSQGAGYGYTF	TGTGCCAGCAGTCAGGGGGCCGGCTATGGCTACACCTTC
NA	NA	TRBJ1-5	TRBV28	CASSLISQPQHF	TGTGCCAGCAGTCTCATTAGTCAGCCCCAGCATTTT
NA	few	TRBJ1-3	TRBV7-9	CASSPGARNTIYF	TGTGCCAGCAGCCCTGGGGCGCGAAACACCATATATTTT
NA	few	TRBJ1-2	TRBV11-2	CASSLEPQLRYGYTF	TGTGCCAGCAGCTTAGAGCCCCAATTGCGCTATGGCTACACCTTC
NA	NA	TRBJ2-1	TRBV27	CASTGGPNEQFF	TGTGCCAGCACCGGGGGACCCAATGAGCAGTTCTTC
NA	NA	TRBJ1-5	TRBV19	CASSIREYDQPQHF	TGTGCCAGTAGTATACGAGAGTACGATCAGCCCCAGCATTTT
NA	NA	TRBJ1-5	TRBV27	CASSPLFEDQPQHF	TGTGCCAGCTCCCCCTTGTTTGAGGATCAGCCCCAGCATTTT
NA	NA	TRBJ1-2	TRBV7-9	CASSLPHRDGYTF	TGTGCCAGCAGCTTACCCCACAGGGATGGCTACACCTTC
NA	NA	TRBJ1-3	TRBV28	CASGGLSQNTIYF	TGTGCCAGCGGGGGCCTCAGCCAAAACACCATATATTTT
NA	NA	TRBJ1-5	TRBV5-1	CASSPNSFNQPQHF	TGCGCCAGCAGCCCAAACAGTTTTAATCAGCCCCAGCATTTT
NA	NA	TRBJ2-7	TRBV5-1	CASSYLSGQYYEQYF	TGCGCCAGCAGCTATCTATCTGGACAGTACTACGAGCAGTACTTC
NA	once	TRBJ2-1	TRBV5-6	CASSLEHPRGGSYNEQFF	TGTGCCAGCAGCTTGGAGCATCCCAGGGGCGGATCCTACAATGAGCAGTTCTTC
TRBD2	NA	TRBJ2-2	TRBV5-5	CASSRGASGTGELFF	TGTGCCAGCTCTCGAGGAGCTAGCGGGACCGGGGAGCTGTTTTTT
TRBD1	NA	TRBJ1-5	TRBV7-9	CSSSLGQGAQHF	TGTTCCAGCAGCTTAGGACAGGGGGCCCAGCATTTT
NA	NA	TRBJ2-1	TRBV7-2	CASSPLGSFSIEEQFF	TGTGCCAGCAGCCCCCTGGGTAGCTTTTCAATTGAAGAGCAGTTCTTC
TRBD1	once	TRBJ1-6	TRBV6-5	CASSWGQPNSPLHF	TGTGCCAGCAGTTGGGGACAGCCTAATTCACCCCTCCACTTT
NA	NA	TRBJ2-3	TRBV6-1	CASSVQLSTDTQYF	TGTGCCAGCAGTGTACAGCTCAGCACAGATACGCAGTATTTT
NA	NA	TRBJ2-1	TRBV5-1	CASSFGTYNEQFF	TGCGCCAGCAGCTTTGGCACCTACAATGAGCAGTTCTTC
TRBD2	NA	TRBJ2-7	TRBV27	CASSHGGGSSYEQYF	TGTGCCAGCAGTCACGGCGGGGGGAGCTCCTACGAGCAGTACTTC
TRBD1	NA	TRBJ1-1	TRBV2	CASSQGQGLATEAFF	TGTGCCAGCAGTCAGGGACAGGGGTTGGCCACTGAAGCTTTCTTT
TRBD1	few	TRBJ1-2	TRBV9	CASSASRQGPMYGYTF	TGTGCCAGCAGCGCCAGTAGACAGGGACCTATGTATGGCTACACCTTC
NA	few	TRBJ2-1	TRBV29-1	CSAHTGFGVFSEQFF	TGCAGCGCACATACAGGGTTCGGAGTTTTTAGTGAGCAGTTCTTC
NA	NA	TRBJ1-2	TRBV19	CASSPTVSRGYTF	TGTGCCAGTAGTCCGACAGTTTCCCGCGGCTACACCTTC
TRBD2	few	TRBJ2-1	TRBV9	CASSLGLAPNKQFF	TGTGCCAGCAGCCTCGGACTAGCCCCCAACAAGCAGTTCTTC
NA	NA	TRBJ1-2	TRBV18	CASSPKNLIGGYTF	TGTGCCAGCTCACCCAAAAACCTAATCGGTGGCTACACCTTC
TRBD1	NA	TRBJ2-3	TRBV2	CASRGTGADTQYF	TGTGCCAGCAGAGGGACAGGCGCAGATACGCAGTATTTT
TRBD1	few	TRBJ1-1	TRBV7-3	CASSLNRGTEAFF	TGTGCCAGCAGCTTAAACAGGGGCACTGAAGCTTTCTTT
NA	NA	TRBJ2-1	TRBV5-1	CASSLFTGNNEQFF	TGCGCCAGCAGCTTGTTCACGGGGAACAATGAGCAGTTCTTC